This T cell receptor beta chain was retrieved from a study of T cells after yellow fever vaccination (dated by TCRdb to between 2019 and 2020). The study in broad terms: The SMART-Seq v4 Ultra Low Input RNA kit was used to prepare libraries from fractions with low cell numbers. To follow T-cell clones before and after primary and booster YFV17D yellow fever vaccination, bulk TCR alpha and beta repertoires were sequenced over time. Two healthy male donors made up the cohort, one aged 18 to 29 years and the other aged 30 to 40 years. Blood samples were taken at several timepoints before and after primary and secondary immunization, and bulk PBMC replicates and cell subsets were isolated.

Paper-wide results and their limitations: A small share of clonotypes was detected in both CD4 and CD8 compartments, with the overlap likely arising from convergent recombination. The secondary T-cell response was found to be weaker but faster than the primary response, with a peak reached on day 5 rather than on day 15. Most clones expanded after primary vaccination (almost 97% of CD4 and around 88% of CD8) were re-detected after the booster, suggesting that broad memory maintenance occurred. Computational filtering was required because FACS-sorted repertoires could contain abundant contaminating clonotypes from the bulk population. The study included only a couple of donors, which limits how far the findings can be generalized.

The treatment or condition tag for this specimen amounts to: live attenuated yellow fever vaccine strain. A standard Ficoll-Paque protocol was used to isolate PBMCs from peripheral blood. CD4 and CD8 T-cell fractions were isolated with Dynabeads CD4 and CD8 positive selection kits. TriZol was used to extract RNA from bulk PBMCs, CD4 and CD8 fractions, and dextramer-positive and dextramer-negative fractions. Worth noting for this clonotype: The antigen it recognizes is unknown. One base away there is no much larger clone; base qualities are not given.

TCR cDNA was synthesized by 5'RACE template switching, through which a universal primer site and unique molecular identifiers were introduced. cDNA synthesis was primed from both the TCR alpha and TCR beta constant segments. Library amplification involved two PCR steps, and the second step added sample barcodes and sequencing adapters. Sequencing of libraries was done on Illumina HiSeq 2500 (2x100 bp) or NovaSeq (2x150 bp). From the authors' description of their analysis: MIGEC was used to demultiplex reads and collapse the reads into UMI consensus sequences, and MiXCR was used for V(D)J alignment. Clonotypes responding to the vaccine were identified with edgeR on replicate PBMC samples, with the criteria of FDR below 0.01 and a log2 fold change above 5 up to day 15. CD4 or CD8 identity was assigned to each bulk clonotype according to whether the clonotype was present at higher abundance in the sequenced CD4 repertoire or the sequenced CD8 repertoire. TCRdb trimmed public reads at Q25 via fastp, called clones via MiXCR and kept in-frame beta chains. Under each unique CDR3 protein, matching rows form one entry showing the most common genes and DNA. The V and J calls and clone size are TCRdb's, not the authors'. This sample holds approximately 110,000 distinct CDR3 sequences; roughly 8.9% were observed only once. The ten most abundant clones make up around 25% of the sample.

CDR1 and CDR2 were assigned from the germline V gene as MDHEN and SYDVKM. Reading from cysteine to phenylalanine, the CDR3 counts 14 amino acids. Only the CDR3 portion is preserved as DNA: 42 bases, with reading frame beginning at the first base. V is pruned by 5 bases and J by 2 bases, leaving 3 bases of the junction without a gene match. The sample here was CD8+ T cells sorted from PBMCs, taken 45 days after the yellow fever booster vaccination. The sequence links TRBV28 to TRBJ2-3; TRBD2 matches 8 bases in the middle. The source of this sequence is a man aged 30 to 45 who received the YFV17D yellow fever vaccine. This receptor carries the CDR3 CASSPAGDTDTQYF. The sequenced DNA: TGTGCCAGCAGTCCAGCGGGAGACACAGATACGCAGTATTTT.